Each of the 9 T cell receptor beta chains below was sequenced from the same sample in a study of cytomegalovirus exposure and HLA in healthy donors. Assay used: immunoSEQ multiplex PCR; TCRdb lists only in-frame clones, some missing. The data contain roughly 84,000 clones, roughly 91% of them singletons. The source material was PBMCs. These TCRs come from a man under 40 in good health and CMV-seronegative.

This chain uses TRBV5-1 with TRBJ2-7, with D hard to call. Trimming pared 0 bases from V and 2 bases from J, leaving 9 bases between. CDR3 length: 14 amino acids. Germline CDR1 is SGHRS and CDR2 is YFSETQ. The CDR3 region is CASSLVQVPYEQYF. The CDR3 DNA sequence: TGCGCCAGCAGCTTGGTCCAGGTTCCCTACGAGCAGTACTTC. Together with reference TRBV5-1 and TRBJ2-7, the CDR3 gives the full variable domain: KAGVTQTPRYLIKTRGQQVTLSCSPISGHRSVSWYQQTPGQGLQFLFEYFSETQRNKGNFPGRFSGRQFSNSRSEMNVSTLELGDSALYLCASSLVQVPYEQYFGPGTRLTVT.

The chain combines TRBV7-6 with TRBJ2-2; D ambiguous. The germline V gene has CDR1 SGHVS and CDR2 FNYEAQ. This CDR3 contains 14 residues. Trimming took 1 base from V and 9 from J, leaving 12 bases between them. CDR3 DNA sequence: TGTGCCAGCAGCTTAGGTACGGCAGGCCGGGAGCTGTTTTTT. Translation: CASSLGTAGRELFF.

The chain employs TRBV7-9 and TRBJ2-2, with D possibly TRBD2 on 6 matching bases. Germline CDR1 SEHNR, CDR2 FQNEAQ (reference sequence). Trimming stripped 3 bases from V and 7 bases from J, with 12 bases between. The CDR3 consists of 14 residues. The CDR3 here is CASSFLREDGELFF. CDR3 DNA sequence: TGTGCCAGCAGCTTTCTCAGGGAGGACGGGGAGCTGTTTTTT. The entire variable domain, with the rest obtained from reference TRBV7-9 and TRBJ2-2, is as follows: DTGVSQNPRHKITKRGQNVTFRCDPISEHNRLYWYRQTLGQGPEFLTYFQNEAQLEKSRLLSDRFSAERPKGSFSTLEIQRTEQGDSAMYLCASSFLREDGELFFGEGSRLTVL.

The J gene is TRBJ2-1, the V gene TRBV6-1; 8 bases are shared with TRBD2. Germline V lookup: CDR1 MNHNS, CDR2 SASEGT. Germline trimming cut 6 bases from V and 4 bases from J; bases unmatched to any gene: 8. The CDR3 spans 15 residues. CDR3 protein: CASSPTSELYNEQFF. The CDR3 DNA reads as TGTGCCAGCAGCCCGACTAGCGAACTATACAATGAGCAGTTCTTC.

The chain links TRBV6-1 to TRBJ2-1, with TRBD2 matching over 7 bases. Looked up from germline, CDR1 is MNHNS and CDR2 is SASEGT. J lost 0 bases, V lost 6 bases, and 5 bases had no gene match. The CDR3 has 15 residues. The CDR3 region has the DNA TGTGCCAGCAGCGAACTAGCGACCTCCTACAATGAGCAGTTCTTC. As protein: CASSELATSYNEQFF.

The chain has TRBV6-5 and TRBJ2-3; D gene unclear. This CDR3 spans 13 amino acids. V was cut by 4 bases and J by 4 bases, with 9 bases left in between. Germline lookup yields CDR1 MNHEY and CDR2 SVGAGI. DNA for the CDR3: TGTGCCAGCAGTTTAATTTTTGCAGATACGCAGTATTTT. Amino acid sequence: CASSLIFADTQYF.

The chain is built from TRBV5-6 and TRBJ1-6, with 7 bases lining up with TRBD1. V trimming: 0 bases; J trimming: 4 bases; junction bases outside the gene matches: 4. The CDR3 runs 16 residues. From germline, CDR1 is SGHDT and CDR2 YYEEEE. CDR3 region: CASSLAGQQYNSPLHF. The CDR3 DNA reads as TGTGCCAGCAGCTTGGCGGGACAGCAGTATAATTCACCCCTCCACTTT.

This clone was detected only once. This chain connects TRBV27 to TRBJ2-7, with 15 positions matching TRBD2. The CDR3 has 16 amino acids. The V gene's germline CDR1 is MNHEY and CDR2 SMNVEV (reference sequence). Trimming cost V 6 bases and J 7 bases; bases outside gene matches: 10. CDR3: CASSKGLAGGPGEQYF. Written as DNA, the CDR3 is TGTGCCAGCAGCAAGGGACTAGCGGGAGGCCCGGGGGAGCAGTACTTC.

This chain links TRBV19 with TRBJ1-1, with D possibly being TRBD1 (6 bases). V was shortened by 6 bases and J by 5 bases, with 13 bases between the two germline ends. The germline gives CDR1 LNHDA, CDR2 SQIVND (reference sequence). This CDR3 has 13 amino acids. This chain's CDR3 is CASSTTGQTEAFF. The CDR3 DNA follows: TGTGCCAGTAGCACCACGGGACAAACTGAAGCTTTCTTT.